This T cell receptor beta chain was recovered during a study of blood T cell repertoires in COVID-19. Study background: Some COVID-19 samples were acute and others convalescent; all came from the United States, Italy and Spain. The cDNA or gDNA used as material had been derived from T cells, B-cell-depleted T cells, or PBMCs.

Original analysis: Reference gene primer amplification gave estimated nucleated cell counts. The protocol was immunoSEQ multiplex PCR, while the TCRdb copy is restricted to in-frame clones and leaves out a portion. V, J and clone size derive from that table, while D and trimming were established from the DNA sequence. The top ten clones hold 1.7% of a sample with 85,000 to 100,000 clones, about nine tenths of them seen once. This CDR3 has 13 residues. V gave up 0 bases and J gave up 7 bases, with 10 bases separating them. Germline CDR1 is GTSNPN and CDR2 is SVGIG (reference sequence). The TCR was taken from a man aged 55 to 70 with acute or convalescent COVID-19. The chain has TRBV30 and TRBJ1-5, with D possibly being TRBD1 (5 bases). Sample: peripheral blood. CDR3 bases: TGTGCCTGGAGTGTAAACAGGCGCCAGCCCCAGCATTTT. Protein: CAWSVNRRQPQHF. The full variable domain, its missing parts supplied by reference TRBV30 and TRBJ1-5, is SQTIHQWPATLVQPVGSPLSLECTVEGTSNPNLYWYRQAAGRGLQLLFYSVGIGQISSEVPQNLSASRPQDRQFILSSKKLLLSDSGFYLCAWSVNRRQPQHFGDGTRLSIL.